The 25 T cell receptor beta chains below all came from one sample that was sequenced in a study of human T cells and chemical hapten exposure. TCRdb re-analysed the RACE reads in MiXCR, keeping a single row per CDR3 protein. The sample has approximately 57,000 distinct CDR3 sequences, roughly 10% seen once; the top ten hold roughly 9.1%. As to time point: pre-sensitization, week 0. Sample treatment: therapeutic diphenylcyclopropenone sensitization with weekly scalp DPC. The material was whole blood, obtained in connection with sensitization to the hapten diphenylcyclopropenone (DPC). Receptor source: a man in his forties or fifties with alopecia areata. Some clones in this sample may be carry-over from other donors' samples.

This clonotype was recorded a few times. The rearrangement joins TRBV27 to TRBJ2-7; the match to TRBD2 covers 7 bases. This CDR3 is built from 14 residues. The V and J ends lost 5 bases and 5 bases, in that order; junction bases with no gene match: 9. The germline V gene encodes CDR1 MNHEY and CDR2 SMNVEV (reference sequence). The CDR3 DNA sequence: TGTGCCAGCAGTCACCGGCGACGGGGGGACGAGCAGTACTTC. This translates into CASSHRRRGDEQYF.

This clonotype has at least ten counts. This sequence joins TRBV20-1 and TRBJ2-1, with TRBD2 matching 11 bases. Trimming at V came to 2 bases and at J to 9 bases, leaving 3 bases not matched to a gene. This CDR3 is built from 13 residues. The germline V gene has CDR1 DFQATT and CDR2 SNEGSKA (reference sequence). This CDR3 is CSARTSGSPEQFF. DNA of the CDR3: TGCAGTGCTAGAACTAGCGGGAGCCCTGAGCAGTTCTTC.

The chain uses TRBV7-2 and TRBJ2-3, with 7 bases identical to TRBD2. The V gene's germline CDR1 is SGHTA and CDR2 FQGNSA. The CDR3 contains 15 residues. Germline trimming cut 1 base from V and 4 bases from J; bases unmatched to any gene: 5. The CDR3 here is CASSLDGRWADTQYF. The CDR3 nucleotides read TGTGCCAGCAGCTTAGACGGGAGGTGGGCAGATACGCAGTATTTT.

The chain combines TRBV11-3 with TRBJ2-1; the D gene is possibly TRBD1 (6 bases). The CDR3 is 13 amino acids. Germline V CDR1 and CDR2: SGHNT, YENEEA. The germline V and J ends were trimmed by 5 bases and 7 bases, with 12 bases remaining between them. The CDR3 loop reads CASSPEQGNEQFF. The CDR3 DNA reads as TGTGCCAGCAGCCCGGAGCAGGGGAATGAGCAGTTCTTC.

This clonotype has ten or more counts. This chain joins TRBV6-6 and TRBJ2-3, with TRBD1 matching over 10 bases. The CDR3 is 17 amino acids. The V and J ends lost 0 bases and 4 bases, in that order; junction bases with no gene match: 7. Germline lookup yields CDR1 MNHNY and CDR2 SVGAGI (reference sequence). CDR3 sequence reads: CASSYSRTGGYADTQYF. CDR3 coding DNA: TGTGCCAGCAGTTACTCAAGGACAGGGGGGTACGCAGATACGCAGTATTTT.

This clonotype was seen more than once but under ten times. The V gene is TRBV7-4, the J gene TRBJ2-7; D ambiguous. In germline, CDR1 is SGHVT, CDR2 SQSDAQ. Between the trimmed V and J ends, which lost 2 bases and 7 bases, there was a span of 6 bases. The CDR3 has 11 amino acids. Here the CDR3 DNA reads TGTGCCAGCAGCTTAATGACAGAGCAGTACTTC. Translated: CASSLMTEQYF.

This clonotype was counted between two and nine times. The chain combines TRBV2 with TRBJ1-1, with D perhaps TRBD1 (5 bases). V was pared by 4 bases and J by 4 bases, with 10 bases between. Germline CDR1 SNHLY, CDR2 FYNNEI. CDR3 length: 13 residues. CDR3 sequence reads: CASSGDEGTEAFF. Written as DNA, the CDR3 is TGTGCCAGCAGTGGGGACGAGGGCACTGAAGCTTTCTTT.

The chain employs TRBV19 and TRBJ1-5, with 9 nucleotides matching TRBD1. CDR1 is LNHDA and CDR2 is SQIVND in the germline V gene (reference sequence). V shed 3 bases and J 4 bases; nucleotides not matched to a gene: 7. The CDR3 has 16 amino acids. The CDR3 sequence: CASSILGQGQNQPQHF. CDR3 coding DNA: TGTGCCAGTAGTATCCTGGGACAGGGCCAGAATCAGCCCCAGCATTTT.

The chain uses TRBV7-3 and TRBJ2-4, with 11 positions matching TRBD2. The CDR3 sequence is 15 residues long. Losses at the gene ends were 0 bases for V and 6 bases for J; bases not matched to a gene: 1. CDR1 and CDR2 from the germline V gene are SGHTA and FQGTGA. The CDR3 is CASSLTGTSGNIQYF. For the CDR3, the DNA is TGTGCCAGCAGCTTAACCGGGACTAGCGGAAACATTCAGTACTTC.

There are a few counts of this clonotype. The chain combines TRBV28 with TRBJ1-1, with D unclear. The CDR3 has 14 residues. V shed 5 bases and J shed 4 bases, with 14 bases lying between them. Germline-derived CDR1 and CDR2 are MDHEN and SYDVKM. The CDR3 bases are TGTGCCAGCAGTCCCCAGGATTTAGGCACTGAAGCTTTCTTT. Residues: CASSPQDLGTEAFF.

This clonotype showed up many times. V gene TRBV24-1 combines with J gene TRBJ2-1; 8 bases are shared with TRBD1. The CDR3 is 17 residues long. The ends lost 2 bases at V and 4 bases at J; junction bases unmatched: 9. CDR1 is KGHDR and CDR2 is SFDVKD in the germline V gene. The CDR3 loop is CATSDSSGTGTYNEQFF. The CDR3 coding sequence is TGTGCCACCAGTGATTCTTCCGGGACAGGTACTTACAATGAGCAGTTCTTC.

This clonotype was observed a handful of times. V usage is TRBV27 and J usage is TRBJ2-7; 8 bases align to TRBD1. Germline-derived CDR1 and CDR2 are MNHEY and SMNVEV (reference sequence). Trimming removed 7 bases from V and 8 bases from J; junction bases left unmatched: 7. This CDR3 contains 12 residues. This CDR3 is CASTATGDKQYF. DNA for the CDR3: TGTGCCAGCACTGCGACAGGGGACAAGCAGTACTTC.

This clonotype occurred a few times. The V gene is TRBV4-3, the J gene TRBJ2-7; D is perhaps TRBD1 (5 bases). The germline V gene encodes CDR1 LGHNA and CDR2 YSLEER. CDR3 length: 14 amino acids. The V end lost 1 base, the J end lost 2 bases, and 9 bases lay between the germline ends. The CDR3 region is CASSQGPGTYEQYF. The DNA of the CDR3 is TGCGCCAGCAGCCAAGGGCCAGGGACCTACGAGCAGTACTTC.

This clonotype has a handful of counts. This chain uses TRBV6-5 with TRBJ2-5; D gene unclear. CDR1 MNHEY and CDR2 SVGAGI come from the germline V gene. V lost 6 bases, J lost 2 bases, and 13 bases lay in between. The CDR3 sequence is 14 residues long. CDR3 residues: CASSLIAGQETQYF. CDR3 in DNA: TGTGCCAGCAGCCTGATAGCAGGACAAGAGACCCAGTACTTC.

This clonotype was picked up a small number of times. The junction departs from germline at one end; a sequencing error may be responsible. This chain connects TRBV3-1 to TRBJ1-3; D unresolved. Germline V gene sequence: CDR1 LGHDT, CDR2 YNNKEL (reference sequence). This CDR3 is built from 14 residues. CDR3 DNA: TGTGCCAGCAGCCGTGAGCCCTCTGAAAACACCATATATTTT. Encoded protein: CASSREPSENTIYF.

This clonotype has more than one count but fewer than ten. This chain connects TRBV20-1 to TRBJ2-1, with 7 bases identical to TRBD2. There are 13 residues in the CDR3. Trimming took 3 bases from V and 9 from J; bases not matched to a gene: 8. The germline CDR1 and CDR2 sequences are DFQATT and SNEGSKA (reference sequence). The CDR3 DNA reads as TGCAGTGCTAGCCTCAGCGGGAATACTGAGCAGTTCTTC. It encodes CSASLSGNTEQFF.

This clonotype was seen at least ten times. This chain joins TRBV5-5 and TRBJ2-7; tentatively, D is TRBD1 (5 bases). Between the trimmed V and J ends, which lost 1 base and 3 bases, there was a span of 8 bases. Germline V CDR1 and CDR2: SGHKS, YYEKEE (reference sequence). The CDR3 totals 13 residues. The CDR3: CASSLSGFYEQYF. The CDR3 DNA reads TGTGCCAGCAGCTTGTCAGGGTTCTACGAGCAGTACTTC.

This clonotype was seen at least ten times. The genes are TRBV5-1 and TRBJ2-7; the D gene is possibly TRBD2 (5 bases). The V end was cut by 7 bases, the J end by 2 bases, with 10 bases between. CDR1 and CDR2 from the germline V gene are SGHRS and YFSETQ. CDR3 size: 12 residues. This chain's CDR3 is CASGLSAYEQYF. DNA of the CDR3: TGCGCCAGCGGACTGTCCGCCTACGAGCAGTACTTC.

The V call is TRBV15, the J call TRBJ2-1; D is unresolved. The CDR3 has 13 amino acids. The V gene lost 4 bases and the J gene lost 3 bases, with 7 bases spanning the gap. Germline lookup yields CDR1 LNHNV and CDR2 YYDKDF (reference sequence). The CDR3 loop reads CATSTGSYNEQFF. The CDR3 DNA is TGTGCCACCAGCACAGGTAGCTACAATGAGCAGTTCTTC. The full variable domain, with the rest looked up from reference TRBV15 and TRBJ2-1, is DAMVIQNPRYQVTQFGKPVTLSCSQTLNHNVMYWYQQKSSQAPKLLFHYYDKDFNNEADTPDNFQSRRPNTSFCFLDIRSPGLGDTAMYLCATSTGSYNEQFFGPGTRLTVL.

This clonotype was recorded many times. This chain uses TRBV28 with TRBJ2-1; D gene ambiguous. Trimming took 2 bases from V and 6 from J, leaving 14 bases between them. The germline V gene encodes CDR1 MDHEN and CDR2 SYDVKM. This CDR3 contains 15 residues. CDR3 sequence (DNA): TGTGCCAGCAGTTTACCCCCACCGAATGGCAATGAGCAGTTCTTC. This encodes CASSLPPPNGNEQFF.

This clonotype has just a few counts. The rearrangement uses TRBV19 and TRBJ2-4, with D perhaps matching TRBD1 (5 bases). Looked up from germline, CDR1 is LNHDA and CDR2 is SQIVND (reference sequence). With 2 bases removed from V and 0 bases from J, the gap between germline ends came to 5 bases. The CDR3 spans 14 residues. Here the CDR3 DNA reads TGTGCCAGTAGTATACAGGGAGCCAAAAACATTCAGTACTTC. This gives the protein CASSIQGAKNIQYF. Supplemented by reference TRBV19 and TRBJ2-4, the full variable domain reads DGGITQSPKYLFRKEGQNVTLSCEQNLNHDAMYWYRQDPGQGLRLIYYSQIVNDFQKGDIAEGYSVSREKKESFPLTVTSAQKNPTAFYLCASSIQGAKNIQYFGAGTRLSVL.

This clonotype was seen a handful of times. This rearrangement joins TRBV9 to TRBJ1-3; D is ambiguous. Per the germline V gene, CDR1 is SGDLS and CDR2 is YYNGEE. The CDR3 runs to 18 residues. Trimming removed 0 bases from V and 2 bases from J, with 18 bases in between. The chain's CDR3 is CASSVATRGGDAGNTIYF. The CDR3 region has the DNA TGTGCCAGCAGCGTAGCTACGCGGGGAGGAGATGCTGGAAACACCATATATTTT. Full variable domain (missing parts from reference TRBV9 and TRBJ1-3): DSGVTQTPKHLITATGQRVTLRCSPRSGDLSVYWYQQSLDQGLQFLIQYYNGEERAKGNILERFSAQQFPDLHSELNLSSLELGDSALYFCASSVATRGGDAGNTIYFGEGSWLTVV.

This clonotype was detected a few times. The gene calls are TRBV5-1 and TRBJ2-1; 13 bases align to TRBD2. CDR1 SGHRS and CDR2 YFSETQ come from the germline V gene. The ends lost 4 bases at V and 8 bases at J; junction bases unmatched: 3. This CDR3 spans 14 amino acids. The CDR3 sequence: CASSGLAGEDEQFF. The DNA of the CDR3 is TGCGCCAGCAGCGGACTAGCGGGAGAGGATGAGCAGTTCTTC.

This clonotype rates as medium-sized. The J gene is TRBJ2-3, the V gene TRBV6-2 or TRBV6-3; 11 bases fit TRBD2. Germline V gene sequence: CDR1 MNHEY, CDR2 SVGEGT. After removal of 9 bases from V and 2 bases from J, the junction contained 1 base not matched to a gene. The CDR3 is 13 residues long. The DNA of the CDR3 is TGTGCCAGTAGCGGGAGGGACACAGATACGCAGTATTTT. Its protein product is CASSGRDTDTQYF.

The chain joins TRBV20-1 to TRBJ2-7; 9 positions agree with TRBD1. The CDR3 sequence is 14 residues long. CDR1 is DFQATT and CDR2 is SNEGSKA in the germline V gene (reference sequence). With 3 bases clipped from V and 4 bases from J, the junction kept 7 bases outside the gene matches. CDR3 DNA: TGCAGTGCTAGGCGGCGACAGGGGGTTTACGAGCAGTACTTC. Protein product: CSARRRQGVYEQYF.